This is a list of T cell receptor beta chains from one sample in a study of T cells in Graves' hyperthyroidism and ophthalmopathy. TCRdb itself ran the multiplex PCR reads through MiXCR, one entry per CDR3 protein. The sample has more than 550,000 distinct CDR3 sequences, over 15% seen once. Input material: blood. These receptors originate from a woman aged 45-65 years with Graves' hyperthyroidism that later progressed to Graves' ophthalmopathy. Both conserved end residues are part of each CDR3. D genes are given only for firm matches. The size entry is marked missing in some rows and otherwise reads once, few, many or a size class.

. | many | TRBJ1-1 | TRBV20-1 | CSAVQPVPNTEAFF | TGCAGTGCTGTCCAACCAGTTCCGAACACTGAAGCTTTCTTT
TRBD2 | few | TRBJ2-1 | TRBV2 | CTSSEGLAGGNGQFF | TGTACCAGCAGTGAAGGCCTAGCGGGGGGCAATGGGCAGTTCTTC
. | . | TRBJ2-4 | TRBV12-3/TRBV12-4 | CASTSTAPTDKNIQYF | TGTGCCAGCACTTCGACTGCACCAACCGACAAAAACATTCAGTACTTC
. | many | TRBJ1-2 | TRBV11-2 | CASSPRQHPGYTF | TGTGCCAGCAGCCCTCGACAGCATCCCGGCTACACCTTC
. | few | TRBJ1-5 | TRBV20-1 | CSVGLSTGSNQPQHF | TGCAGTGTCGGGCTTAGTACCGGTAGCAATCAGCCCCAGCATTTT
. | many | TRBJ1-1 | TRBV20-1 | CSARAAAFLGARWAFF | TGCAGTGCTAGAGCGGCGGCTTTTTTGGGGGCGCGTTGGGCTTTCTTT
. | . | TRBJ2-1 | TRBV6-1 | CASSGLLRNEQFF | TGTGCCAGCAGCGGACTTCTGCGCAATGAGCAGTTCTTC
. | few | TRBJ2-3 | TRBV11-2 | CASSHRQSTDTQYF | TGTGCCAGCAGCCACAGACAGAGCACAGATACGCAGTATTTT
. | many | TRBJ1-5 | TRBV5-1 | CASSFEGSSNQPQHF | TGCGCCAGCAGCTTTGAAGGCAGTAGCAATCAGCCCCAGCATTTT
TRBD1 | many | TRBJ2-7 | TRBV7-6 | CASSLGAGQDRYEQYF | TGTGCCAGCAGCTTGGGGGCGGGACAGGACCGCTACGAGCAGTACTTC
. | . | TRBJ1-1 | TRBV4-2 | CASSQEWGGHIKAFF | TGTGCCAGCAGCCAAGAATGGGGGGGACATATCAAAGCTTTCTTT
TRBD1 | many | TRBJ2-1 | TRBV20-1 | CSAQTTGGSYNEQFF | TGCAGTGCTCAAACCACAGGGGGTTCCTACAATGAGCAGTTCTTC
. | few | TRBJ1-4 | TRBV12-3/TRBV12-4 | CASSQNEEKLFF | TGTGCCAGCAGCCAGAATGAGGAAAAACTGTTTTTT
. | . | TRBJ1-2 | TRBV20-1 | CSARVPRERSGYTF | TGCAGTGCTAGAGTCCCCCGGGAACGGAGCGGCTACACCTTC
. | . | TRBJ1-1 | TRBV12-5 | CASWGAGEAFF | TGTGCATCCTGGGGTGCAGGTGAAGCTTTCTTT
. | few | TRBJ2-1 | TRBV10-3 | CAISESAGVAYNEQFF | TGTGCCATCAGTGAGTCGGCAGGGGTAGCCTACAATGAGCAGTTCTTC
. | many | TRBJ2-3 | TRBV2 | CASSEGGDFPSTDTQYF | TGTGCCAGCAGTGAAGGGGGGGACTTCCCTAGCACAGATACGCAGTATTTT
TRBD1 | many | TRBJ1-6 | TRBV11-2 | CASSSGQAVSPLHF | TGTGCCAGCAGCTCGGGACAGGCTGTTTCACCCCTCCACTTT
TRBD1 | many | TRBJ1-2 | TRBV20-1 | CSAREKGQGGGYTF | TGCAGTGCTAGGGAAAAGGGACAGGGGGGTGGCTACACCTTC
TRBD2 | many | TRBJ2-2 | TRBV5-1 | CASSLALLATNTGELFF | TGCGCCAGCAGCTTGGCACTACTAGCGACGAACACCGGGGAGCTGTTTTTT
. | many | TRBJ2-3 | TRBV15 | CATNLGTVLTDTQYF | TGTGCCACCAACTTAGGGACCGTCCTCACAGATACGCAGTATTTT
. | few | TRBJ1-2 | TRBV7-9 | CASSSSTRPQYGYTF | TGTGCCAGCAGCTCTTCGACACGCCCTCAGTATGGCTACACCTTC
. | . | TRBJ1-1 | TRBV9 | CASSVVSRANTEAFF | TGTGCCAGCAGCGTAGTGAGCAGGGCGAACACTGAAGCTTTCTTT
TRBD2 | many | TRBJ2-5 | TRBV20-1 | CSARVSGGAGETQYF | TGCAGTGCTAGAGTTAGCGGGGGCGCCGGGGAGACCCAGTACTTC
. | many | TRBJ1-5 | TRBV20-1 | CSARDSGNQPQHF | TGCAGTGCTAGGGACAGTGGCAATCAGCCCCAGCATTTT
. | . | TRBJ2-5 | TRBV7-2 | CASSQGGGGLQETQYF | TGTGCCAGCAGCCAGGGGGGCGGGGGACTCCAAGAGACCCAGTACTTC
TRBD1 | many | TRBJ1-4 | TRBV18 | CASSLPGQGIEKLFF | TGTGCCAGCTCACTTCCGGGACAGGGAATTGAAAAACTGTTTTTT
. | many | TRBJ1-1 | TRBV12-3/TRBV12-4 | CASTNNMNTEAFF | TGTGCCAGCACGAACAACATGAACACTGAAGCTTTCTTT
. | . | TRBJ2-7 | TRBV14 | CASSQDPESEQYF | TGTGCCAGCAGCCAAGACCCGGAGAGCGAGCAGTACTTC
TRBD1 | many | TRBJ1-1 | TRBV12-3/TRBV12-4 | CASSVEQGVGTEAFF | TGTGCCAGCAGTGTAGAACAGGGGGTGGGCACTGAAGCTTTCTTT
. | many | TRBJ1-1 | TRBV6-2/TRBV6-3 | CASSYSLLTATSEAFF | TGTGCCAGCAGTTACAGCCTATTGACCGCAACATCTGAAGCTTTCTTT
. | . | TRBJ2-2 | TRBV5-8 | CASSWAGSPTGELFF | TGTGCCAGCAGTTGGGCAGGCTCACCCACCGGGGAGCTGTTTTTT
. | many | TRBJ1-4 | TRBV20-1 | CSAPSGGNEKLFF | TGCAGTGCTCCCAGCGGCGGTAATGAAAAACTGTTTTTT